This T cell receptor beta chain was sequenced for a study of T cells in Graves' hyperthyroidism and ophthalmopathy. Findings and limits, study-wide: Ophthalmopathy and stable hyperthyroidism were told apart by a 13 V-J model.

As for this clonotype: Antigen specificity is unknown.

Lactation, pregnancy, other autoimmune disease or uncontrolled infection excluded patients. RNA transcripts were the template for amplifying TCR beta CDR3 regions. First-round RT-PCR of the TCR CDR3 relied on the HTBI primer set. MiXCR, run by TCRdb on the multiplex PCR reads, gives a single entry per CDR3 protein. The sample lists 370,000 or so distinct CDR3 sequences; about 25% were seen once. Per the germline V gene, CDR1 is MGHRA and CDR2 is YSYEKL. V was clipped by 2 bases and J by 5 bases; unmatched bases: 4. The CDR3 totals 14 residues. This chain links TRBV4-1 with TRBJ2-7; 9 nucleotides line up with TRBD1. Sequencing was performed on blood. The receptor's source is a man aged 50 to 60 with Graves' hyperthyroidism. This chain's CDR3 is CASSQPGQGHEQYF. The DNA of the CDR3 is TGCGCCAGCAGCCAACCGGGACAGGGCCACGAGCAGTACTTC.